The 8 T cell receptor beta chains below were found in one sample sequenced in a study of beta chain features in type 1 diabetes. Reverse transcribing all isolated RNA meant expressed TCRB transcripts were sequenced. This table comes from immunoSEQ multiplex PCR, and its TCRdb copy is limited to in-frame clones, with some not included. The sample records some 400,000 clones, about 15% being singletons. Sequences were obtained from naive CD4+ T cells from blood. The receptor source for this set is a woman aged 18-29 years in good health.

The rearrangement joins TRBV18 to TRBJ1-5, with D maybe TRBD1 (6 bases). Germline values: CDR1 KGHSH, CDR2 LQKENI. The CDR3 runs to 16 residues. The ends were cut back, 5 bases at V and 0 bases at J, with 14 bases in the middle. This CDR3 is CASSSGQIHSNQPQHF. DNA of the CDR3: TGTGCCAGCTCATCCGGACAGATTCATAGCAATCAGCCCCAGCATTTT.

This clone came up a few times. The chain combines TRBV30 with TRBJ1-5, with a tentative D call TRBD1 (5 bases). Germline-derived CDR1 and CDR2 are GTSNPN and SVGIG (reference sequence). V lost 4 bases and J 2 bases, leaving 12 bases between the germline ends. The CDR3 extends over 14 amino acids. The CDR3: CAWTTGGGNQPQHF. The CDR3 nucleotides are TGTGCCTGGACCACCGGGGGGGGCAATCAGCCCCAGCATTTT.

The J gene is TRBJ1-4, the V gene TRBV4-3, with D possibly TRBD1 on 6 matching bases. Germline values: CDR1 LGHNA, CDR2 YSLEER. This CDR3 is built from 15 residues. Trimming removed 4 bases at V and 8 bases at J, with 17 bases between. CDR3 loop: CASSRLSGGGEKLFF. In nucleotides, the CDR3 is TGCGCCAGCAGCCGACTTAGCGGGGGCGGGGAAAAACTGTTTTTT.

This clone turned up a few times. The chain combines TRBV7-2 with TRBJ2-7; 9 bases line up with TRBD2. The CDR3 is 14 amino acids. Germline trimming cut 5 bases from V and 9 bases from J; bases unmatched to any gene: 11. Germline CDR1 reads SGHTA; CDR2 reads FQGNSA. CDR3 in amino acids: CASSRSLAGEGQYF. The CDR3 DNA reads TGTGCCAGCAGCCGGTCCTTAGCGGGAGAGGGGCAGTACTTC.

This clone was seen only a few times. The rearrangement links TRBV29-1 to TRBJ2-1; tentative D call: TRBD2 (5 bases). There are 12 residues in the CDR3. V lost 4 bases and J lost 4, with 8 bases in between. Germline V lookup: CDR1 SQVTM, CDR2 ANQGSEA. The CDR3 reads CSVGSAYNEQFF. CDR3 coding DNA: TGCAGCGTTGGTAGCGCTTACAATGAGCAGTTCTTC.

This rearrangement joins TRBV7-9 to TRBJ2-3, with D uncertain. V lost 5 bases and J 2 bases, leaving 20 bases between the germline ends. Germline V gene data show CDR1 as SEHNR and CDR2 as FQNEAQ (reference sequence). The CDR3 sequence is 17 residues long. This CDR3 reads CASSLHPYRRITDTQYF. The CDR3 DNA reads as TGTGCCAGCAGCCTTCACCCATATAGGCGGATCACAGATACGCAGTATTTT.

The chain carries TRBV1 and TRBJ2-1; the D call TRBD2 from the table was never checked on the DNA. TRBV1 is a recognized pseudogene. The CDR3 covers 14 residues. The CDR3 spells CTSSQLSWYNEQFF. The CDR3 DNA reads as TGCACCAGCAGCCAACTAAGCTGGTACAATGAGCAGTTCTTC.

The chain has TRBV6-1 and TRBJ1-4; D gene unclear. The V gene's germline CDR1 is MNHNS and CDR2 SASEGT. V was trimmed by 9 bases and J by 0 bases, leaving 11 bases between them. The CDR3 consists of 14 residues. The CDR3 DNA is TGTGCCAGTCTAGAGGGCTCAACTAATGAAAAACTGTTTTTT. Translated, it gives CASLEGSTNEKLFF.